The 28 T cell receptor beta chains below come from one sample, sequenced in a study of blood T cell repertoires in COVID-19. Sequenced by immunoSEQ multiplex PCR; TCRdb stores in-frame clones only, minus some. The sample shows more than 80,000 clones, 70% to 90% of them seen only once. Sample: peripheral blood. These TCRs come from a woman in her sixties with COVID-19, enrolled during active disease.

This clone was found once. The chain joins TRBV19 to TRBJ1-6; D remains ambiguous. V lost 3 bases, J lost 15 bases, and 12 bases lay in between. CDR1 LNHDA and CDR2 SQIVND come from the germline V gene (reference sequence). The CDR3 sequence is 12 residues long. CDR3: CASSITPTNLHF. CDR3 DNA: TGTGCCAGTAGTATTACCCCGACTAACCTCCACTTT.

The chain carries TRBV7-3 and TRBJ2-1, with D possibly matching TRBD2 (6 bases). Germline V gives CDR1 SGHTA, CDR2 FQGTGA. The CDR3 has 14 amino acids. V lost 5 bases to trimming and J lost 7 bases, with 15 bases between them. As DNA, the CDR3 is TGTGCCAGCAGCGCCCCCCCGGAGGGGAATGAGCAGTTCTTC. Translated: CASSAPPEGNEQFF. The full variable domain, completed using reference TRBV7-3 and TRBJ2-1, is GAGVSQTPSNKVTEKGKYVELRCDPISGHTALYWYRQSLGQGPEFLIYFQGTGAADDSGLPNDRFFAVRPEGSVSTLKIQRTERGDSAVYLCASSAPPEGNEQFFGPGTRLTVL.

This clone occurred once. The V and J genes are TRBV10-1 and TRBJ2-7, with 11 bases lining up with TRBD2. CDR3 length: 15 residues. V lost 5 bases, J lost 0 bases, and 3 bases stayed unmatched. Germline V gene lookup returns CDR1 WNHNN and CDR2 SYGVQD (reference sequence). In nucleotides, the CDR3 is TGCGCCAGCAGTACCGGGACTAGCGGCTCCTACGAGCAGTACTTC. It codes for CASSTGTSGSYEQYF.

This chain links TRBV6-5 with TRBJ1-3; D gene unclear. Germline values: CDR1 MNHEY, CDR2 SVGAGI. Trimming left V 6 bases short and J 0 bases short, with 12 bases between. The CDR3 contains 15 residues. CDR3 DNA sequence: TGTGCCAGCAGCCCGACAAAATTCTCTGGAAACACCATATATTTT. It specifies CASSPTKFSGNTIYF.

The CDR3 DNA is TGTGCCAGCAGCCAAGACCGGGTAGCTCCTCAAGAGACCCAGTACTTC. Its translation is CASSQDRVAPQETQYF. The chain joins TRBV4-2 to TRBJ2-5; D remains unclear. Trimming took off 0 bases at V and 2 bases at J, with 13 bases between the two ends. Germline CDR1 is LGHNA and CDR2 is YNFKEQ. This CDR3 contains 16 residues.

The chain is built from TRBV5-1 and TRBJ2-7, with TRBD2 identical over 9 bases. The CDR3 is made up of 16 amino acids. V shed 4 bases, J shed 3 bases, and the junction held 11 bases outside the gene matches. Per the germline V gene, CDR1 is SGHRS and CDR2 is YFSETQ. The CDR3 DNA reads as TGCGCCAGCAGCAAGATAGGGGCTAGCGGGGTCTACGAGCAGTACTTC. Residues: CASSKIGASGVYEQYF.

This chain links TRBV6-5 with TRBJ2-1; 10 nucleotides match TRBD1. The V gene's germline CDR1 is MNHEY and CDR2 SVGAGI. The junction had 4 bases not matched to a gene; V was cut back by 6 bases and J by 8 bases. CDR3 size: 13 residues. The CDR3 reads CASRLTGGDEQFF. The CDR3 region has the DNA TGTGCCAGCAGATTGACAGGGGGCGATGAGCAGTTCTTC.

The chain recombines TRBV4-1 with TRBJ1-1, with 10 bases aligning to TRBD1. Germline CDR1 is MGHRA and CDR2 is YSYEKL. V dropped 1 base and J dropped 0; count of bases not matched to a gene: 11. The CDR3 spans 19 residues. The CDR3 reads CASSQAVLTGGLMNTEAFF. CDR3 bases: TGCGCCAGCAGCCAAGCGGTGTTGACAGGGGGCCTCATGAACACTGAAGCTTTCTTT.

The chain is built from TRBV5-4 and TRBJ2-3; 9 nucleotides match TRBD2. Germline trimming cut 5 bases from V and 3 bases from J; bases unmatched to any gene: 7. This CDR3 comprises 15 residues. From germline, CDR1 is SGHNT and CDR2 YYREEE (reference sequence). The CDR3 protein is CASSPGTSRTDTQYF. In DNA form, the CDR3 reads TGTGCCAGCAGTCCCGGGACTAGCCGTACAGATACGCAGTATTTT.

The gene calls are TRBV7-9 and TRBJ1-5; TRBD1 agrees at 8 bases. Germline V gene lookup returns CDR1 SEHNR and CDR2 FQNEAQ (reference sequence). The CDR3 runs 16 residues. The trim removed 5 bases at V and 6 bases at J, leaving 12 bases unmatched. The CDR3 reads CASSRGSGQGSQPQHF. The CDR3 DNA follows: TGTGCCAGCAGCCGTGGATCTGGACAGGGAAGTCAGCCCCAGCATTTT.

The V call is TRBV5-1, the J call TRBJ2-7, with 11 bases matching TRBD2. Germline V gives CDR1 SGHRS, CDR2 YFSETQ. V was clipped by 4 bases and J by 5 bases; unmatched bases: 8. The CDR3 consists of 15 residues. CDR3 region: CASSPRTSGSHEQYF. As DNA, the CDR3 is TGCGCCAGCAGCCCTAGGACTAGCGGGTCCCACGAGCAGTACTTC.

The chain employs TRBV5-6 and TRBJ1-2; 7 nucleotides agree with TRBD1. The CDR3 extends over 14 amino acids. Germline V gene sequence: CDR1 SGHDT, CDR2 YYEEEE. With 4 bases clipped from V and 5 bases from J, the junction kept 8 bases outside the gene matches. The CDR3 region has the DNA TGTGCCAGCAGCCGGGGGTCAGGGGGATATGGCTACACCTTC. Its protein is CASSRGSGGYGYTF.

The CDR3 sequence is CASSPTSGGSWETQYF. In DNA, the CDR3 is TGCGCCAGCAGCCCTACTAGCGGGGGGAGCTGGGAGACCCAGTACTTC. This rearrangement joins TRBV5-1 to TRBJ2-5, with 12 nucleotides matching TRBD2. CDR1 and CDR2 from the germline V gene are SGHRS and YFSETQ. CDR3 length: 16 amino acids. J lost 5 bases, V lost 4 bases, and 9 bases had no gene match. The variable domain in full, with the rest retrieved from reference TRBV5-1 and TRBJ2-5, is KAGVTQTPRYLIKTRGQQVTLSCSPISGHRSVSWYQQTPGQGLQFLFEYFSETQRNKGNFPGRFSGRQFSNSRSEMNVSTLELGDSALYLCASSPTSGGSWETQYFGPGTRLLVL.

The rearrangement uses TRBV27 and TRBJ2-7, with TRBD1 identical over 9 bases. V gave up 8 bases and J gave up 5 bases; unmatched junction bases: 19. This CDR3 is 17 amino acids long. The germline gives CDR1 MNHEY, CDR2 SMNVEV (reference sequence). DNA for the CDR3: TGTGCCAGCCGTTCTATATACAGGGGGCGTTCTCGGAACGAGCAGTACTTC. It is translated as CASRSIYRGRSRNEQYF.

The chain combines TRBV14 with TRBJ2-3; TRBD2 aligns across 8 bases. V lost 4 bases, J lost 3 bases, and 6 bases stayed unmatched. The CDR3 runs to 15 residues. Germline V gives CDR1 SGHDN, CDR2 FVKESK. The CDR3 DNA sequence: TGTGCCAGCAGCCCGCGGGGGGCATTGACAGATACGCAGTATTTT. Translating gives CASSPRGALTDTQYF.

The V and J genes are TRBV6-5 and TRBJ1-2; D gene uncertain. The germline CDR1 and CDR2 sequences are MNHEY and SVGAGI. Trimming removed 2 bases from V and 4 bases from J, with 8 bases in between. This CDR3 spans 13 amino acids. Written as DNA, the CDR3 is TGTGCCAGCAGTTACGGGCTCGGCTATGGCTACACCTTC. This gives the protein CASSYGLGYGYTF.

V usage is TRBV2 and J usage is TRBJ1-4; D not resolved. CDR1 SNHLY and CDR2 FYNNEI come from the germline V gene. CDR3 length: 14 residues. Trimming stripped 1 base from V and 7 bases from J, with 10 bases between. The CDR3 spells CASSEGTAGEKLFF. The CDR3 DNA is TGTGCCAGCAGTGAAGGGACTGCGGGTGAAAAACTGTTTTTT.

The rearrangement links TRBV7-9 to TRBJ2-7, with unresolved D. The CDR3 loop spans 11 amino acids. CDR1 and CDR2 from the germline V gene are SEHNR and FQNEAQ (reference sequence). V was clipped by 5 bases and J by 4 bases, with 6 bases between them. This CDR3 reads CASSTQYEQYF. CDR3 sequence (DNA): TGTGCCAGCAGCACTCAATACGAGCAGTACTTC.

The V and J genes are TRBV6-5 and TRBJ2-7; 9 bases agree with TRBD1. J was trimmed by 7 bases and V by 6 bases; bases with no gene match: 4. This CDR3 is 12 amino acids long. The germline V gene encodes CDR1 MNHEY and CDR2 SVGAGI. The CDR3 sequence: CASSRTGEEQYF. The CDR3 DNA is TGTGCCAGCAGCCGGACAGGGGAGGAGCAGTACTTC.

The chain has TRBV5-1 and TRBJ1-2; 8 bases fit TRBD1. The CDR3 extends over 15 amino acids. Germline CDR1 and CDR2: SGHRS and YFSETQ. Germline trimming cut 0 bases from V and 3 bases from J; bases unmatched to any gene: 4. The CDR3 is CASSLGPTGDYGYTF. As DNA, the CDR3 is TGCGCCAGCAGCTTGGGGCCGACAGGGGACTATGGCTACACCTTC.

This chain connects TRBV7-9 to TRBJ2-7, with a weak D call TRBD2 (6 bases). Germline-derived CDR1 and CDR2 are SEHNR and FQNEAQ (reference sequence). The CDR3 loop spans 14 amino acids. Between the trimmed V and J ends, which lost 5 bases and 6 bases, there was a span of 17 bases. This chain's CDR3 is CASSPGTSHFEQYF. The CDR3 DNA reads TGTGCCAGCAGCCCCGGGACTTCTCATTTCGAGCAGTACTTC.

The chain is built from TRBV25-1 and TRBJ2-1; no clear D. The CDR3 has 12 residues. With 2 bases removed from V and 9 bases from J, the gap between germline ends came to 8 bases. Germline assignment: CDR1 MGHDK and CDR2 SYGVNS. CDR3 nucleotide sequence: TGTGCCAGCAGTGAAGGAGAAGGTGAGCAGTTCTTC. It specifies CASSEGEGEQFF.

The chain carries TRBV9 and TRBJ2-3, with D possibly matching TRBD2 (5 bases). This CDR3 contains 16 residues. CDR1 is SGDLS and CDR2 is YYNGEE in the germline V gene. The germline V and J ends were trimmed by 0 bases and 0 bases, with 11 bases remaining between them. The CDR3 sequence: CASSVDPGSSTDTQYF. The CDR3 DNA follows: TGTGCCAGCAGCGTAGACCCGGGATCTAGCACAGATACGCAGTATTTT.

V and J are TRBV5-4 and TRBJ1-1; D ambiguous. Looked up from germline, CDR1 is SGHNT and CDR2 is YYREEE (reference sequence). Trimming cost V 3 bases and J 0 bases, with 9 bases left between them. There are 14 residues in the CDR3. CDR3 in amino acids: CASSSQLLNTEAFF. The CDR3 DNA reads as TGTGCCAGCAGCTCACAATTACTGAACACTGAAGCTTTCTTT.

CDR3 sequence reads: CASSAGTGVYEQYF. For the CDR3, the DNA is TGTGCCAGCAGCGCCGGGACAGGGGTCTACGAGCAGTACTTC. J is TRBJ2-7 and V is TRBV9, with 10 bases identical to TRBD1. The J segment lost 3 bases and the V segment lost 3 bases, leaving 3 bases of the junction unmatched. CDR1 is SGDLS and CDR2 is YYNGEE in the germline V gene. The CDR3 contains 14 residues.

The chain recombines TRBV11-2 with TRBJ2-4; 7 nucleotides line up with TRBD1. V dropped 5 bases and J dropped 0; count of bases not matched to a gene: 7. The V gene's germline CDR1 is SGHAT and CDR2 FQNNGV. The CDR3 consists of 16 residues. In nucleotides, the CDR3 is TGTGCCAGCAGCCGGAGACAGGGTGGAGCCAAAAACATTCAGTACTTC. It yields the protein CASSRRQGGAKNIQYF.

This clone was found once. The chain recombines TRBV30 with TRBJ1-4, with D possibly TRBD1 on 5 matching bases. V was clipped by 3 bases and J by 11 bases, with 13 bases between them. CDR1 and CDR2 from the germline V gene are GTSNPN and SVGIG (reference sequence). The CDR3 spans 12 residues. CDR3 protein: CAWRSQGDKLFF. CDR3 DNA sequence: TGTGCCTGGAGGTCCCAGGGTGACAAACTGTTTTTT.

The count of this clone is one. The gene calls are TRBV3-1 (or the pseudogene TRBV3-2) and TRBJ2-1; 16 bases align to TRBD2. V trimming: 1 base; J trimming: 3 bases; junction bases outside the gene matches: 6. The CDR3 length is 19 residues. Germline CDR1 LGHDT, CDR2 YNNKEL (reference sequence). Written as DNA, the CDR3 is TGTGCCAGCAGCCAAGCCGGGACTAGCGGGGGGGCGATCTACAATGAGCAGTTCTTC. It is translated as CASSQAGTSGGAIYNEQFF.